The sequence of this T cell receptor (beta chain) was determined in a study of OX40 agonist ivuxolimab in advanced cancers. Overall study: The patients received agonistic anti-OX40 (CD134) antibody ivuxolimab. Intravenous ivuxolimab at 0.01 to 10 mg/kg was given to patients every 2 weeks.

The CDR3 runs to 15 residues. V was pared by 7 bases and J by 0 bases, with 16 bases between. Germline V gene data show CDR1 as MDHEN and CDR2 as SYDVKM. Turning to this clone: The antigen remains unidentified.

Study conclusions and caveats: Doses of 0.1 to 3.0 mg/kg were accompanied by clonal expansion of CD4+ and CD8+ blood T cells by week 6. In a subset of nonresponders, normalized T-cell clonal expansion was also low.

TCRdb's copy holds only in-frame clones and misses some; the assay was immunoSEQ multiplex PCR. The sample has about 7,200 clones, under 85% seen once. The sequenced sample was CD4+ or CD8+ T cells sorted from blood, obtained in a trial of the OX40 agonist ivuxolimab. The clonotype was recovered from an adult with an advanced solid tumor such as melanoma, head and neck, liver or kidney cancer. This chain connects TRBV28 to TRBJ2-7, with D tentatively TRBD1 (6 bases). CDR3 nucleotide sequence: TGTGCCAGCATCCACGGGGACACGAGCTCCTACGAGCAGTACTTC. This translates into CASIHGDTSSYEQYF.